This TCR beta chain comes out of a study of CD8+ T cells in alopecia areata. The V end lost 8 bases, the J end lost 2 bases, and 9 bases lay between the germline ends. CDR1 is GTSNPN, CDR2 SVGIG, per germline (reference sequence). This CDR3 has 12 amino acids. Sequencing templates came from extracted RNA that was reverse transcribed into cDNA. TCRdb's copy holds only in-frame clones and misses some; the assay was immunoSEQ multiplex PCR. The sample has approximately 170,000 clones; roughly three fifths are singletons. The treatment was: oral pan-JAK inhibitor, 5-10 mg twice daily. Sequenced material: CD4+ T cells sorted from blood, taken at week 4, from a patient treated with tofacitinib. The V gene is TRBV30, the J gene TRBJ1-4; D may be TRBD1 (6 bases). The TCR originated in a human donor with alopecia areata. The CDR3 region is CAGDRTNEKLFF. CDR3 DNA sequence: TGTGCCGGTGACAGGACTAATGAAAAACTGTTTTTT.